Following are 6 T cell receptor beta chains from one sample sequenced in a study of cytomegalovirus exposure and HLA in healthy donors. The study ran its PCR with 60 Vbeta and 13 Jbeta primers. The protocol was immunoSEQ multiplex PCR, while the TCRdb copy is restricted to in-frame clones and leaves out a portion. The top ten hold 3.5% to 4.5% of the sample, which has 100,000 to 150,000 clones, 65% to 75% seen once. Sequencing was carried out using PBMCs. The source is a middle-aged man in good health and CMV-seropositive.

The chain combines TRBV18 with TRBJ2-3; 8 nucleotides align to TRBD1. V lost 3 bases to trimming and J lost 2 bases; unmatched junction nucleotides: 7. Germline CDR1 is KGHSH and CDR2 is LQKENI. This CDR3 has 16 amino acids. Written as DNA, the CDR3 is TGTGCCAGCTCACCGGATTGGGACAGGTCCACAGATACGCAGTATTTT. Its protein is CASSPDWDRSTDTQYF.

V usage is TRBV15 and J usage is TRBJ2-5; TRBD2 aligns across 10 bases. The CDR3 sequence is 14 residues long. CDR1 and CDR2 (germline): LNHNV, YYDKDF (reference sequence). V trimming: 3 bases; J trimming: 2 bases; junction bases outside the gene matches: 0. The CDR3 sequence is CATSRTSGQETQYF. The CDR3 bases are TGTGCCACCAGCAGGACTAGCGGGCAAGAGACCCAGTACTTC.

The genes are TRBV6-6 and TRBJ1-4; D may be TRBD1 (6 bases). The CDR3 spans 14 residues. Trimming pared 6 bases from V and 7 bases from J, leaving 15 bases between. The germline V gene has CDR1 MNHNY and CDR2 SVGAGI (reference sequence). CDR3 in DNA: TGTGCCAGCAGGCAGCAGGGGAAGGGTGAAAAACTGTTTTTT. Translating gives CASRQQGKGEKLFF.

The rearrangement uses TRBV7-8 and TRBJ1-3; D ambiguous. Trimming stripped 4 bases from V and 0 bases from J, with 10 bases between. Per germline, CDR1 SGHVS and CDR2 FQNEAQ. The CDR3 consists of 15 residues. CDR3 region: CASSSSPNSGNTIYF. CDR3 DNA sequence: TGTGCCAGCAGCTCGTCTCCTAACTCTGGAAACACCATATATTTT.

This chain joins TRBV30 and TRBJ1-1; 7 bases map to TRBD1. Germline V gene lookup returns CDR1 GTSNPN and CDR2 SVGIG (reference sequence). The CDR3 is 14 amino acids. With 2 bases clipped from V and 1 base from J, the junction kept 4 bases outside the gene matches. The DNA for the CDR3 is TGTGCCTGGAGTAGGGGGCACCAGAACACTGAAGCTTTCTTT. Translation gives CAWSRGHQNTEAFF.

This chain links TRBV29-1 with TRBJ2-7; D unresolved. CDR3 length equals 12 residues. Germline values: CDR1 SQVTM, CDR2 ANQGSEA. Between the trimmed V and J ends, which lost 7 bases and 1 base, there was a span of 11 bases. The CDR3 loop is CSARRGSYEQYF. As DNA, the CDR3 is TGCAGCGCGCGCCGTGGTTCCTACGAGCAGTACTTC.